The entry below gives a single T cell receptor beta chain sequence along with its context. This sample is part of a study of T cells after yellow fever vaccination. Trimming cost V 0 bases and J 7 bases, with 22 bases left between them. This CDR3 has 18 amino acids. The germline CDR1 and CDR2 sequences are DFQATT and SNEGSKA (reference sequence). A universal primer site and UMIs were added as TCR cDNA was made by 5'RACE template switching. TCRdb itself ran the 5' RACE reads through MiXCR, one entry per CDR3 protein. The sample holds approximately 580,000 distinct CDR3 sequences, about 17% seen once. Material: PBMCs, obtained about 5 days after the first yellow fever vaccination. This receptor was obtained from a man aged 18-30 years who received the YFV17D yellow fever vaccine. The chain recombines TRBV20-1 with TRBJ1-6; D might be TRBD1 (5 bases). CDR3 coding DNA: TGCAGTGCTAGAGATATCGACACACGGGGACCGCAGAATTCACCCCTCCACTTT. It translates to CSARDIDTRGPQNSPLHF.